This is a list of T cell receptor beta chains from one sample in a study of preoperative IRX-2 immunotherapy in early breast cancer. The method was immunoSEQ multiplex PCR; TCRdb's version includes in-frame clones alone and lacks a portion of them. The sample lists more than 2,500 clones, about 75% occurring once. The sequenced sample was tumor tissue, obtained before IRX-2 immunotherapy. All receptors derive from a human donor with breast cancer. The CDR3 runs from the conserved cysteine through the conserved F or W. The D gene is left open where the match is weak. Clone size appears in some rows only: once, few, many, or a class for an expanded clone.

>TRBJ2-7|TRBV11-3|once|.
CASSFTGNSYEQYF
TGTGCCAGCAGCTTTACAGGGAACTCCTACGAGCAGTACTTC
>TRBJ1-4|TRBV25-1|few|.
CASSEFLTGLNEKLFF
TGTGCCAGCAGTGAATTTTTGACAGGTCTAAATGAAAAACTGTTTTTT
>TRBJ1-1|TRBV14|large|.
CASSQGGGLATEAFF
TGTGCCAGCAGCCAAGGAGGGGGTTTGGCCACTGAAGCTTTCTTT
>TRBJ1-2|TRBV2|.|TRBD1
CASSGTGGNYGYTF
TGTGCCAGCAGTGGGACAGGGGGCAACTATGGCTACACCTTC
>TRBJ2-7|TRBV11-3|few|TRBD2
CASSQAPSGTYEQYF
TGTGCCAGCAGCCAAGCCCCTAGCGGAACCTACGAGCAGTACTTC
>TRBJ1-2|TRBV18|.|.
CASSTLGTRGYTF
TGTGCCAGCTCGACTCTGGGGACGAGGGGCTACACCTTC
>TRBJ2-1|TRBV6-8|.|.
CASSPRLGGGGNEQFF
TGTGCCAGCAGCCCCCGTCTGGGCGGGGGCGGGAATGAGCAGTTCTTC
>TRBJ2-2|TRBV6-8|.|.
CASSGTNTGELFF
TGTGCCAGCAGTGGGACTAACACCGGGGAGCTGTTTTTT
>TRBJ2-1|TRBV19|.|TRBD1
CASSPFPPGTGRNEQFF
TGTGCCAGTAGTCCCTTCCCTCCCGGGACAGGGCGAAATGAGCAGTTCTTC
>TRBJ2-7|TRBV5-1|.|TRBD1
CASSLEDRENMRRSYEQYF
TGCGCCAGCAGCTTGGAGGACAGGGAAAACATGCGTCGATCCTACGAGCAGTACTTC
>TRBJ1-4|TRBV11-3|once|.
CASSLPRVEDEKLFF
TGTGCCAGCAGCCTCCCGAGGGTGGAGGATGAAAAACTGTTTTTT
>TRBJ2-5|TRBV11-3|.|TRBD2
CASSFERLAGGQETQYF
TGTGCCAGCAGCTTTGAACGACTAGCGGGGGGCCAAGAGACCCAGTACTTC
>TRBJ2-5|TRBV18|.|.
CASSPPGETQYF
TGTGCCAGCTCACCCCCCGGGGAGACCCAGTACTTC
>TRBJ2-1|TRBV7-6|.|.
CASSPPGLVYNEQFF
TGTGCCAGCAGCCCTCCGGGACTGGTATACAATGAGCAGTTCTTC
>TRBJ2-1|TRBV7-1|.|.
CASSPGAYSDEQFF
TGTGCCAGCAGCCCAGGTGCGTACAGCGATGAGCAGTTCTTC
>TRBJ1-1|TRBV6-8|.|.
CASSGRQFTEAFF
TGTGCCAGCAGTGGTCGACAGTTCACTGAAGCTTTCTTT
>TRBJ2-2|TRBV6-8|.|TRBD2
CASSYGRSGGPGELFF
TGTGCCAGCAGTTACGGACGTAGCGGGGGACCCGGGGAGCTGTTTTTT
>TRBJ2-7|TRBV11-3|few|TRBD2
CASSLGGLPSPYEQYF
TGTGCCAGCAGCTTGGGGGGACTACCCAGCCCCTACGAGCAGTACTTC